The table lists the clone carrying this T cell receptor beta chain with a count of one. The antigen is not known. The CDR3 is made up of 18 amino acids. CDR1 is SGHRS, CDR2 YFSETQ, per germline. Trimming pared 0 bases from V and 5 bases from J, leaving 24 bases between. The data stem from a study of shared clonotypes between healthy human individuals. At the level of the study: Per donor, CD8 memory used one plate, CD8 naive used two, CD4 memory used three and CD4 naive used three. Findings and limits, study-wide: The four-donor shared clonotypes exceeded non-shared clonotypes in generation probability, with non-shared ones scoring lower. Sharing across four donors was seen in approximately 5.2% of naive CD4 clonotypes.

It was into CD45RA+ naive and CD45RA-negative memory subsets that the CD4+ cells were split. The protocol was immunoSEQ multiplex PCR, while the TCRdb copy is restricted to in-frame clones and leaves out a portion. The sample includes over a million clones, about 98.5% of them seen just once. Sequenced input: naive CD4+ T cells sorted from blood. The sample's subset: CD45RA+ positively selected. The receptor comes from a man aged 25-40 years in good health. The J gene is TRBJ2-7, the V gene TRBV5-1; D not resolved. The CDR3 DNA reads as TGCGCCAGCAGCTTGGCGCCTATCCCGGGCCGTGGCGCCCACGAGCAGTACTTC. It translates to CASSLAPIPGRGAHEQYF. The entire variable domain, with the rest obtained from reference TRBV5-1 and TRBJ2-7, is as follows: KAGVTQTPRYLIKTRGQQVTLSCSPISGHRSVSWYQQTPGQGLQFLFEYFSETQRNKGNFPGRFSGRQFSNSRSEMNVSTLELGDSALYLCASSLAPIPGRGAHEQYFGPGTRLTVT.